The 8 T cell receptor beta chains given below trace back to one sample, sequenced in a study of OX40 agonist ivuxolimab in advanced cancers. Assay used: immunoSEQ multiplex PCR; TCRdb lists only in-frame clones, some missing. The top ten clones hold 2.5% to 3% of a sample with 70,000 to 75,000 clones, 85% to 90% of them seen once. This specimen consisted of CD4+ or CD8+ T cells sorted from blood, obtained in a trial of the OX40 agonist ivuxolimab. The source of these receptors is an adult with an advanced solid tumor such as melanoma, head and neck, liver or kidney cancer.

The chain employs TRBV5-1 and TRBJ2-1; TRBD1 is a possible D gene (6 bases). The CDR3 loop spans 16 amino acids. Deletions cut 7 bases from V and 1 base from J, with 18 bases between. CDR1 SGHRS and CDR2 YFSETQ come from the germline V gene. The CDR3 region has the DNA TGCGCCAGCCGATTGGATGGCAGGGGTTCCTACAATGAGCAGTTCTTC. Protein sequence: CASRLDGRGSYNEQFF.

The J gene is TRBJ2-1, the V gene TRBV4-2, with D unresolved. Trimming removed 0 bases at V and 2 bases at J, with 2 bases between. In germline, CDR1 is LGHNA, CDR2 YNFKEQ. The CDR3 consists of 13 residues. This CDR3 is CASSQEAYNEQFF. The DNA of the CDR3 is TGTGCCAGCAGCCAAGAAGCCTACAATGAGCAGTTCTTC.

V and J are TRBV9 and TRBJ1-3; D ambiguous. The CDR3 extends over 17 amino acids. Trimming pared 0 bases from V and 0 bases from J, leaving 13 bases between. CDR1 and CDR2 from the germline V gene are SGDLS and YYNGEE. CDR3 protein: CASSVASAAYSGNTIYF. The CDR3 DNA reads TGTGCCAGCAGCGTAGCCTCAGCAGCTTACTCTGGAAACACCATATATTTT.

The rearrangement uses TRBV19 and TRBJ2-3; D is perhaps TRBD1 (5 bases). Germline CDR1 and CDR2: LNHDA and SQIVND (reference sequence). The CDR3 has 13 residues. The V end lost 10 bases, the J end lost 4 bases, and 15 bases lay between the germline ends. CDR3 residues: CATKGQGADTQYF. The CDR3 DNA reads TGTGCCACCAAAGGGCAGGGCGCAGATACGCAGTATTTT.

This chain connects TRBV18 to TRBJ1-1; D is ambiguous. The germline CDR1 and CDR2 sequences are KGHSH and LQKENI. With 2 bases removed from V and 1 base from J, the gap between germline ends came to 11 bases. This CDR3 comprises 15 residues. The CDR3 loop reads CASSPIELPNTEAFF. In DNA form, the CDR3 reads TGTGCCAGCTCACCAATTGAGCTACCGAACACTGAAGCTTTCTTT.

As regards this clone: Other nucleotide sequences from this sample produce the same CDR3. V and J are TRBV14 and TRBJ2-7; D is unresolved. CDR1 is SGHDN and CDR2 is FVKESK in the germline V gene. The CDR3 has 13 amino acids. The V gene lost 2 bases and the J gene lost 2 bases, with 7 bases spanning the gap. The CDR3 sequence: CASSQSTPYEQYF. As DNA, the CDR3 is TGTGCCAGCAGCCAATCCACCCCCTACGAGCAGTACTTC.

V usage is TRBV5-8 and J usage is TRBJ2-1; the D gene is possibly TRBD1 (5 bases). Trimming took 1 base from V and 3 from J, leaving 14 bases between them. Germline V gene data show CDR1 as SGHTS and CDR2 as YDEGEE. The CDR3 is 16 amino acids. CDR3 region: CASSLPLTGIYNEQFF. In DNA form, the CDR3 reads TGTGCCAGCAGCTTGCCCCTCACAGGAATCTACAATGAGCAGTTCTTC.

The rearrangement links TRBV28 to TRBJ1-2; TRBD1 is a possible D gene (5 bases). This CDR3 contains 15 residues. Germline V gives CDR1 MDHEN, CDR2 SYDVKM. With 6 bases removed from V and 5 bases from J, the gap between germline ends came to 19 bases. CDR3 nucleotides: TGTGCCAGCAGCCTAACACAAATTCAGGGTTATGGCTACACCTTC. It specifies CASSLTQIQGYGYTF.